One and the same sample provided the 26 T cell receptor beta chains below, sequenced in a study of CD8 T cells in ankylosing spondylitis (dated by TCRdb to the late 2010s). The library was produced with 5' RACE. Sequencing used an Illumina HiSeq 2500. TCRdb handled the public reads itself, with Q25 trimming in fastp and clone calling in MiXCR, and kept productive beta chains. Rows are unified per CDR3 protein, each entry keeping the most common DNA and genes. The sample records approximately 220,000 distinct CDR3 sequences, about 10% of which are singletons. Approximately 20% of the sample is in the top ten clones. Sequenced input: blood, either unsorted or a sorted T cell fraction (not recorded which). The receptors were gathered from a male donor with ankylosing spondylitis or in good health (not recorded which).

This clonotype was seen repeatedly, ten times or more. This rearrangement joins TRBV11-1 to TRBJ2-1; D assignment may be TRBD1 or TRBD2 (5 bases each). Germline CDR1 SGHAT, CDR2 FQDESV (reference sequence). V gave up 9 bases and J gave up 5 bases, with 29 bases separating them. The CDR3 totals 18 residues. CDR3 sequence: CASTSAIGTSLSDNEQFF. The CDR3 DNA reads TGTGCCAGTACCTCCGCCATCGGGACCAGTTTGTCCGACAATGAGCAGTTCTTC.

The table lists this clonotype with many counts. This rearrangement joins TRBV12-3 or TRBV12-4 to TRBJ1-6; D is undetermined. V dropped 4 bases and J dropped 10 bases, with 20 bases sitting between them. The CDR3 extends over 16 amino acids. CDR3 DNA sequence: TGTGCCAGCAGTTCCTATCCGGGTGTGACGCAGTCACCCCTCCACTTT. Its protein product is CASSSYPGVTQSPLHF.

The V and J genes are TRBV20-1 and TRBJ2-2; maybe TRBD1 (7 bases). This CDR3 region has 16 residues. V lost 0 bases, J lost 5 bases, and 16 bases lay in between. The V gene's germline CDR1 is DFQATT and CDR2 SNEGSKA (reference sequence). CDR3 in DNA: TGCAGTGCTAGAGAAGGAGGGGGCCGAGGAACCGGGGAGCTGTTTTTT. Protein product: CSAREGGGRGTGELFF.

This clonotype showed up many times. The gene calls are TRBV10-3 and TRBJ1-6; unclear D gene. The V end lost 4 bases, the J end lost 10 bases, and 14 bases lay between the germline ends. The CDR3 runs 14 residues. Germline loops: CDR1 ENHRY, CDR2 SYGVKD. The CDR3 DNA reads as TGTGCCATCAGTGTCGGCAAGGCGGAATCACCCCTCCACTTT. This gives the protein CAISVGKAESPLHF.

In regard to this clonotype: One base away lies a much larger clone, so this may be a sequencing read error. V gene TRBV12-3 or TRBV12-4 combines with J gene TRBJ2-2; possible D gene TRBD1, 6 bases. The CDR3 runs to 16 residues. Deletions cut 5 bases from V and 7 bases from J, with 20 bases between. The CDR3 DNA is TGTGCCAGCAGTGGGCCCCCAGGGGCGCTGATCGGGGAGCTGTTTTTT. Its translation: CASSGPPGALIGELFF.

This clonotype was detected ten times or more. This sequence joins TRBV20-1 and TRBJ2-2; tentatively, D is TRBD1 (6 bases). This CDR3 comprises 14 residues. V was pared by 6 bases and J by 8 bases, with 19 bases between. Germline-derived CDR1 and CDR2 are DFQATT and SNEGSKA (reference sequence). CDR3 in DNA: TGCAGTGCGAGCTCGTTGGGGGCAGTGGGGGAGCTGTTTTTT. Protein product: CSASSLGAVGELFF.

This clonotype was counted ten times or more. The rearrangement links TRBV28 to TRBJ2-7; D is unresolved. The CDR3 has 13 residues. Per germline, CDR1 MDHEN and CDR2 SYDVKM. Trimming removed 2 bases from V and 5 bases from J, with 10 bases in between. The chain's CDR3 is CASSLIGYHEQYF. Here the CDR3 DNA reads TGTGCCAGCAGTTTAATAGGGTACCACGAGCAGTACTTC. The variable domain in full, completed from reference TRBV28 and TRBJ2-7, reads DVKVTQSSRYLVKRTGEKVFLECVQDMDHENMFWYRQDPGLGLRLIYFSYDVKMKEKGDIPEGYSVSREKKERFSLILESASTNQTSMYLCASSLIGYHEQYFGPGTRLTVT.

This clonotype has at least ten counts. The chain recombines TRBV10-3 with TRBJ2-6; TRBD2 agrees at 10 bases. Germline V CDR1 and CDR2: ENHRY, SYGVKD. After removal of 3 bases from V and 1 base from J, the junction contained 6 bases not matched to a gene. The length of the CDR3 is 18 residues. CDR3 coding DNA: TGTGCCATCAGTGATGGACTAGCGGCCACTTCTGGGGCCAACGTCCTGACTTTC. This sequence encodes CAISDGLAATSGANVLTF.

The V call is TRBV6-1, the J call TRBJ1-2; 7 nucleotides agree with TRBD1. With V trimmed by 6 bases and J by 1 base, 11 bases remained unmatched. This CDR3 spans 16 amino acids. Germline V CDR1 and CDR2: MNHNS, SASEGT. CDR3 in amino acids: CASRRTGGPLNYGYTF. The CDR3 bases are TGTGCCAGCAGACGGACAGGAGGTCCCCTTAACTATGGCTACACCTTC.

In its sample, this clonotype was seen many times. CDR3 loop: CASSWGTVDQPQHF. DNA of the CDR3: TGTGCCAGCAGCTGGGGTACGGTCGATCAGCCCCAGCATTTT. V usage is TRBV7-9 and J usage is TRBJ1-5, with unresolved D. In germline, CDR1 is SEHNR, CDR2 FQNEAQ (reference sequence). With 4 bases removed from V and 5 bases from J, the gap between germline ends came to 12 bases. The CDR3 is 14 amino acids.

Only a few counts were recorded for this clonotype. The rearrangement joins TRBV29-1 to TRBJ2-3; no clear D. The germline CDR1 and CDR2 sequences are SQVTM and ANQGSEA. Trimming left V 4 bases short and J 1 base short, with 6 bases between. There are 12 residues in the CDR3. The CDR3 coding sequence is TGCAGCGTTGCTACCGGCACAGATACGCAGTATTTT. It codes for CSVATGTDTQYF.

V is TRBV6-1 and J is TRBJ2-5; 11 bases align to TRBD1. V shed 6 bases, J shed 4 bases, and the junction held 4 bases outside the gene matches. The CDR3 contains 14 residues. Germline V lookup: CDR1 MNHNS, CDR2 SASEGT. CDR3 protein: CASRAGTGGETQYF. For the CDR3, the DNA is TGTGCCAGCAGGGCCGGGACAGGGGGAGAGACCCAGTACTTC.

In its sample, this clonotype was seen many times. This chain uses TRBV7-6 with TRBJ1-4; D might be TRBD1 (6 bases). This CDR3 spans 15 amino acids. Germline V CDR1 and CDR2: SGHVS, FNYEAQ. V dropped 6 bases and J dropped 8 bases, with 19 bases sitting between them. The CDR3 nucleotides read TGTGCCAGCAGTTCTACAGGGTATGGGGGAGAAAAACTGTTTTTT. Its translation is CASSSTGYGGEKLFF. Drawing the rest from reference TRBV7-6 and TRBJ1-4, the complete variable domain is GAGVSQSPRYKVTKRGQDVALRCDPISGHVSLYWYRQALGQGPEFLTYFNYEAQQDKSGLPNDRFSAERPEGSISTLTIQRTEQRDSAMYRCASSSTGYGGEKLFFGSGTQLSVL.

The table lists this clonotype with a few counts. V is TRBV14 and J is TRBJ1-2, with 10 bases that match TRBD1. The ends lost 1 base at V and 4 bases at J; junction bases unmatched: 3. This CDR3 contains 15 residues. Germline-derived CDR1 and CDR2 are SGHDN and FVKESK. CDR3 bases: TGTGCCAGCAGCCAAGGCGGGACAGGGGCCTATGGCTACACCTTC. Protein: CASSQGGTGAYGYTF.

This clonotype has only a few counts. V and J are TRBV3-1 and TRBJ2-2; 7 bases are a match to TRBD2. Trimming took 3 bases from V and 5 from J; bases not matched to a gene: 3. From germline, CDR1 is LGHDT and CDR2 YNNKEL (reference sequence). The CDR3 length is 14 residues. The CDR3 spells CASSQAGETGELFF. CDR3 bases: TGTGCCAGCAGCCAGGCGGGGGAGACCGGGGAGCTGTTTTTT.

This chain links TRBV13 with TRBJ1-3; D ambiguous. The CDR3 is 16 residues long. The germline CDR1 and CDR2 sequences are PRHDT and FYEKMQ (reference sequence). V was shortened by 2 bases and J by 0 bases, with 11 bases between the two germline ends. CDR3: CASSLKAAFSGNTIYF. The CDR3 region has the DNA TGTGCCAGCAGCTTAAAAGCAGCATTCTCTGGAAACACCATATATTTT.

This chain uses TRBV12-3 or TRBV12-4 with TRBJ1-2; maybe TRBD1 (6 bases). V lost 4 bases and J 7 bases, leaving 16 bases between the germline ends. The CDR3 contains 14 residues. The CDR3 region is CASSSTFRGSGYTF. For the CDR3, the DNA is TGTGCCAGCAGTTCCACTTTTAGGGGGAGTGGCTACACCTTC.

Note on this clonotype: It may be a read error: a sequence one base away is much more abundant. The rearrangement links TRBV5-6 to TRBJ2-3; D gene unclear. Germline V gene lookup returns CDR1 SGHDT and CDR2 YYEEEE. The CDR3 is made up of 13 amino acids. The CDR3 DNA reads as TGTGCCAGCGGCAAGTACAGCACATATACGCAGTATTTT. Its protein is CASGKYSTYTQYF.

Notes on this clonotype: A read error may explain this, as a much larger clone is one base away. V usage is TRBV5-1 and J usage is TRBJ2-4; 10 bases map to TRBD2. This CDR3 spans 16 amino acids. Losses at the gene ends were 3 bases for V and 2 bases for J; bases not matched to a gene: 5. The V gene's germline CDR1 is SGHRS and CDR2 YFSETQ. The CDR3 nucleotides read TGCGCCAGCAGCTGGAGCGGGGGGGAACCCAAAAACATTCAGTACTTC. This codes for CASSWSGGEPKNIQYF.

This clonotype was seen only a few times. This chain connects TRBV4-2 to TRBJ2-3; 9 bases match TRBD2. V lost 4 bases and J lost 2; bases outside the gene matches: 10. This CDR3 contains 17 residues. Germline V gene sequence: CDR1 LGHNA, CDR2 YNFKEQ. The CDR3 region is CASSPDRSSGNTDTQYF. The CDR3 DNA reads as TGTGCCAGCAGCCCAGACCGGTCTAGCGGGAACACAGATACGCAGTATTTT.

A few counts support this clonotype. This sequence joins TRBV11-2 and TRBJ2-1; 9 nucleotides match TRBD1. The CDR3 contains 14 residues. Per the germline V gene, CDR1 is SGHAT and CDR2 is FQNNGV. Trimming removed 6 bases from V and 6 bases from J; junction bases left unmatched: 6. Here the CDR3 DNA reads TGTGCCAGCAGATCCTCACAGGGGGCCAATGAGCAGTTCTTC. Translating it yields CASRSSQGANEQFF.

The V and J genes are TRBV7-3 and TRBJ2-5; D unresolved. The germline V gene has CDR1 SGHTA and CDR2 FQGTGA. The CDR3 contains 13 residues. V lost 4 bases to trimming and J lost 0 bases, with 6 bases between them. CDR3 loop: CASSSQYQETQYF. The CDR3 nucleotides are TGTGCCAGCAGCTCCCAGTACCAAGAGACCCAGTACTTC. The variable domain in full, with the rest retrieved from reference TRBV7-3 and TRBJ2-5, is GAGVSQTPSNKVTEKGKYVELRCDPISGHTALYWYRQSLGQGPEFLIYFQGTGAADDSGLPNDRFFAVRPEGSVSTLKIQRTERGDSAVYLCASSSQYQETQYFGPGTRLLVL.

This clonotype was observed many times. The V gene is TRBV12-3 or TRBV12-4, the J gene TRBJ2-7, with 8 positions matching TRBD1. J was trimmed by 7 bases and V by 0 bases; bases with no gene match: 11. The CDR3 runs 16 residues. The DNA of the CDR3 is TGTGCCAGCAGTTTAGCGAAGCAGGGGGCACCGTGGGAGCAGTACTTC. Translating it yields CASSLAKQGAPWEQYF.

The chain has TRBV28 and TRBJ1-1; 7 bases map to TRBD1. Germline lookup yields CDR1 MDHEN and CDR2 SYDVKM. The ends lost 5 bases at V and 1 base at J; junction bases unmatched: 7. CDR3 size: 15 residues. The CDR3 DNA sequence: TGTGCCAGCAGTCCTCCGGGACAGACGAACACTGAAGCTTTCTTT. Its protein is CASSPPGQTNTEAFF.

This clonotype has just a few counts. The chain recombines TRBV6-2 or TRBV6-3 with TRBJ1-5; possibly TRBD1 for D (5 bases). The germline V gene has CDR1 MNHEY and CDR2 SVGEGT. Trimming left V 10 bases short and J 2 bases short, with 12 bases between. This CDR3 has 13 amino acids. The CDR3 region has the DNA TGTGCCACCCGGGACGGGGGCAATCAGCCCCAGCATTTT. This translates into CATRDGGNQPQHF.

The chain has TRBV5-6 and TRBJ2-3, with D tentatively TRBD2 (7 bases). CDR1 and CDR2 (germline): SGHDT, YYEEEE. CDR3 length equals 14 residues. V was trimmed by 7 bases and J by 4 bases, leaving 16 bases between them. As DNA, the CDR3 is TGTGCCAGCCGGGGAGGGGGGGATTCAGATACGCAGTATTTT. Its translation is CASRGGGDSDTQYF.